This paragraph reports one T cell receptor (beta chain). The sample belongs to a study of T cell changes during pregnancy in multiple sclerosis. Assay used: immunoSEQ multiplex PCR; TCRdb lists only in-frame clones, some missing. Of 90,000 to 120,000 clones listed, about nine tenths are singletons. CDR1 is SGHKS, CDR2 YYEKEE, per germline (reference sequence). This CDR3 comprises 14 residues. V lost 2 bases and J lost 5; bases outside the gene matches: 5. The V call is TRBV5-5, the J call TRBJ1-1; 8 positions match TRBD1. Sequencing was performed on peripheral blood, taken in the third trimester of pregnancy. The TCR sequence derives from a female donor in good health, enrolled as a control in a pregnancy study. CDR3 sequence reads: CASSFGQGGTEAFF. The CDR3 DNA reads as TGTGCCAGCAGCTTTGGACAGGGAGGGACTGAAGCTTTCTTT.